Below are 20 T cell receptor beta chains sequenced from a single sample in a study of CD8 T cells in Susac syndrome. Random-hexamer reverse transcription was applied to about 0.45 to 1 ug RNA. TCRdb used MiXCR to reprocess the immunoSEQ multiplex PCR reads, holding one entry per CDR3 protein. The sample has under 150,000 distinct CDR3 sequences, approximately 79% seen once. The sample comprised CD8+ T cells from PBMCs. The receptors derive from a human donor with multiple sclerosis.

V and J are TRBV3-1 and TRBJ2-2, with 9 bases that match TRBD1. J gave up 4 bases and V 3 bases, and 3 bases lay outside the gene matches. Germline-derived CDR1 and CDR2 are LGHDT and YNNKEL (reference sequence). CDR3 size: 15 residues. The CDR3 region is CASSHDRGITGELFF. The CDR3 DNA is TGTGCCAGCAGCCATGACAGGGGGATCACCGGGGAGCTGTTTTTT. The entire variable domain, with the rest obtained from reference TRBV3-1 and TRBJ2-2, is as follows: DTAVSQTPKYLVTQMGNDKSIKCEQNLGHDTMYWYKQDSKKFLKIMFSYNNKELIINETVPNRFSPKSPDKAHLNLHINSLELGDSAVYFCASSHDRGITGELFFGEGSRLTVL.

In DNA, the CDR3 is TGTGCCAGCAGCATAGACGGACAGGGGGCGGGTAATGAGCAGTTCTTC. This sequence encodes CASSIDGQGAGNEQFF. The chain couples TRBV13 to TRBJ2-1; 11 nucleotides line up with TRBD1. The germline V gene encodes CDR1 PRHDT and CDR2 FYEKMQ (reference sequence). The CDR3 is 16 amino acids. Trimming took 5 bases from V and 7 from J; bases not matched to a gene: 10.

The genes are TRBV7-3 and TRBJ2-3; 13 bases match TRBD2. Germline CDR1 SGHTA, CDR2 FQGTGA. The V gene end was trimmed by 6 bases and the J gene end by 4 bases; junction bases not matched to a gene: 4. The CDR3 is 15 residues long. The CDR3 sequence is CASRRLAGGSDTQYF. The CDR3 DNA reads as TGTGCCAGCAGACGACTAGCGGGAGGTTCAGATACGCAGTATTTT.

The table lists this clonotype with a few counts. The chain combines TRBV6-2 or TRBV6-3 with TRBJ2-1; D uncertain. The CDR3 contains 13 residues. Germline loops: CDR1 MNHEY, CDR2 SVGEGT. Between the trimmed V and J ends, which lost 5 bases and 4 bases, there was a span of 9 bases. The CDR3 spells CASSIWGYNEQFF. CDR3 DNA: TGTGCCAGCAGTATTTGGGGTTACAATGAGCAGTTCTTC.

The chain is built from TRBV5-5 and TRBJ1-1; 9 nucleotides agree with TRBD1. Germline V gene sequence: CDR1 SGHKS, CDR2 YYEKEE (reference sequence). The J segment lost 2 bases and the V segment lost 4 bases, leaving 3 bases of the junction unmatched. The CDR3 extends over 14 amino acids. The CDR3 bases are TGTGCCAGCAGCGGGGACAGGGCAAACACTGAAGCTTTCTTT. Protein sequence: CASSGDRANTEAFF.

The chain combines TRBV11-2 with TRBJ1-4, with D perhaps TRBD1 (6 bases). The V end was cut by 5 bases, the J end by 3 bases, with 13 bases between. The CDR3 runs to 15 residues. Per the germline V gene, CDR1 is SGHAT and CDR2 is FQNNGV. The CDR3 region has the DNA TGTGCCAGCAGCCGCACACAGGGAGCTAATGAAAAACTGTTTTTT. Protein sequence: CASSRTQGANEKLFF. The variable domain in full, completed from reference TRBV11-2 and TRBJ1-4, reads EAGVAQSPRYKIIEKRQSVAFWCNPISGHATLYWYQQILGQGPKLLIQFQNNGVVDDSQLPKDRFSAERLKGVDSTLKIQPAKLEDSAVYLCASSRTQGANEKLFFGSGTQLSVL.

A single count supports this clonotype. The chain carries TRBV7-9 and TRBJ2-1, with TRBD1 identical over 9 bases. The CDR3 is 15 residues long. V trimming: 6 bases; J trimming: 8 bases; junction bases outside the gene matches: 11. Germline V gives CDR1 SEHNR, CDR2 FQNEAQ (reference sequence). CDR3 DNA: TGTGCCAGCAGTCCCGGGGGACAGGGTCGGCATGAGCAGTTCTTC. It specifies CASSPGGQGRHEQFF.

The sample holds one count of this clonotype. The V and J genes are TRBV9 and TRBJ2-1, with D possibly called TRBD1 or TRBD2 (5 bases each). V was pared by 0 bases and J by 7 bases, with 11 bases between. Germline V gives CDR1 SGDLS, CDR2 YYNGEE. The CDR3 covers 14 residues. The CDR3: CASSVGGVGNEQFF. CDR3 nucleotide sequence: TGTGCCAGCAGCGTAGGAGGGGTAGGGAATGAGCAGTTCTTC.

The chain uses TRBV24-1 and TRBJ2-1, with D uncertain. The V and J ends lost 5 bases and 4 bases respectively, with 8 bases between them. The CDR3 loop spans 13 amino acids. Germline lookup yields CDR1 KGHDR and CDR2 SFDVKD. Here the CDR3 reads CATSGKDYNEQFF. The CDR3 DNA sequence: TGTGCCACCAGTGGGAAGGATTACAATGAGCAGTTCTTC.

The chain couples TRBV6-5 to TRBJ2-6, with 9 bases that match TRBD2. Germline CDR1 MNHEY, CDR2 SVGAGI. J lost 0 bases, V lost 2 bases, and 8 bases had no gene match. The CDR3 has 19 residues. The CDR3 sequence: CASSYRRLADDSGANVLTF. CDR3 DNA sequence: TGTGCCAGCAGTTACCGTCGACTAGCGGATGACTCTGGGGCCAACGTCCTGACTTTC.

There are a few counts of this clonotype. This sequence joins TRBV27 and TRBJ2-1; D ambiguous. In germline, CDR1 is MNHEY, CDR2 SMNVEV (reference sequence). Trimming stripped 6 bases from V and 8 bases from J, with 11 bases between. This CDR3 is built from 12 residues. The CDR3 spells CASRRKGDEQFF. The CDR3 DNA reads as TGTGCCAGCAGAAGGAAAGGTGATGAGCAGTTCTTC.

J is TRBJ1-2 and V is TRBV20-1; possibly TRBD1 for D (5 bases). Germline V gene data show CDR1 as DFQATT and CDR2 as SNEGSKA (reference sequence). V was trimmed by 5 bases and J by 3 bases, leaving 19 bases between them. The CDR3 length is 15 residues. The chain's CDR3 is CSASPGRDVYYGYTF. As DNA, the CDR3 is TGCAGTGCTTCTCCCGGCCGGGACGTGTACTATGGCTACACCTTC.

This chain links TRBV6-2 or TRBV6-3 with TRBJ2-1, with D possibly being TRBD2 (5 bases). The V end lost 7 bases, the J end lost 0 bases, and 13 bases lay between the germline ends. Germline CDR1 and CDR2: MNHEY and SVGEGT. The CDR3 covers 15 residues. The CDR3 spells CASTLAPSSYNEQFF. CDR3 DNA: TGTGCCAGCACCTTAGCGCCTAGCTCCTACAATGAGCAGTTCTTC.

The chain links TRBV6-2 or TRBV6-3 to TRBJ1-2; 8 positions agree with TRBD1. Trimming took 2 bases from V and 6 from J; bases not matched to a gene: 5. There are 14 residues in the CDR3. The germline V gene encodes CDR1 MNHEY and CDR2 SVGEGT. The CDR3 sequence is CASSYTGTGHGYTF. DNA of the CDR3: TGTGCCAGCAGTTACACCGGGACAGGTCATGGCTACACCTTC.

V and J are TRBV29-1 and TRBJ1-1; D gene ambiguous. The CDR3 is made up of 12 amino acids. Germline CDR1 reads SQVTM; CDR2 reads ANQGSEA. The V gene lost 7 bases and the J gene lost 0 bases, with 9 bases spanning the gap. This CDR3 is CSAQTMNTEAFF. The CDR3 DNA is TGCAGCGCACAGACGATGAACACTGAAGCTTTCTTT.

The chain joins TRBV6-5 to TRBJ2-1; TRBD1 matches 7 bases. The CDR3 is 15 amino acids. Germline trimming cut 0 bases from V and 2 bases from J; bases unmatched to any gene: 1. The germline V gene has CDR1 MNHEY and CDR2 SVGAGI. CDR3 coding DNA: TGTGCCAGCAGTTACTCAGGGGGCACCTACAATGAGCAGTTCTTC. Residues: CASSYSGGTYNEQFF.

The chain couples TRBV6-1 to TRBJ2-1, with 9 nucleotides matching TRBD2. Germline CDR1 reads MNHNS; CDR2 reads SASEGT. This CDR3 region has 16 residues. Trimming at V came to 4 bases and at J to 2 bases, leaving 6 bases not matched to a gene. The CDR3 bases are TGTGCCAGCAGTGCTCCGGCTAGCGGGGCCTACAATGAGCAGTTCTTC. Protein sequence: CASSAPASGAYNEQFF.

The chain uses TRBV7-2 and TRBJ1-5; TRBD1 is a possible D gene (6 bases). This CDR3 has 16 amino acids. Trimming left V 6 bases short and J 5 bases short, with 20 bases between. The germline V gene encodes CDR1 SGHTA and CDR2 FQGNSA. The CDR3 DNA reads TGTGCCAGCAGTCTACTAAGGGGGGGAACGCATCAGCCCCAGCATTTT. Protein sequence: CASSLLRGGTHQPQHF.

The chain couples TRBV7-8 to TRBJ1-4, with a weak D call TRBD1 (5 bases). CDR3 length equals 14 residues. In germline, CDR1 is SGHVS, CDR2 FQNEAQ. V was trimmed by 4 bases and J by 3 bases, leaving 9 bases between them. CDR3 region: CASSYSGANEKLFF. CDR3 DNA: TGTGCCAGCAGCTATTCGGGGGCTAATGAAAAACTGTTTTTT.

In this sample, this clonotype turned up a few times. This sequence joins TRBV7-8 and TRBJ2-7, with no clear D. Trimming cost V 7 bases and J 0 bases, with 16 bases left between them. The CDR3 has 15 amino acids. In germline, CDR1 is SGHVS, CDR2 FQNEAQ. As DNA, the CDR3 is TGTGCCAGCACCACCTCTCCGATGAGCTCCTACGAGCAGTACTTC. As protein: CASTTSPMSSYEQYF.